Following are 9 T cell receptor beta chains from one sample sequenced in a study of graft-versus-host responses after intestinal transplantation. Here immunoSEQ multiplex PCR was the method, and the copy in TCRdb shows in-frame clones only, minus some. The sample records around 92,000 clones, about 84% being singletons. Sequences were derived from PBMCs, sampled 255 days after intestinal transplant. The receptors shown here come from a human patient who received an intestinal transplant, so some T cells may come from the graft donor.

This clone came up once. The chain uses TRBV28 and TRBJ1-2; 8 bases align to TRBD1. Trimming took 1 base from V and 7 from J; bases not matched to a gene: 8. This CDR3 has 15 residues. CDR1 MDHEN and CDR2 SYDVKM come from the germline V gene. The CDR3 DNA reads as TGTGCCAGCAGTTTATCGATGGGGCAGGGGGCTGGCTACACCTTC. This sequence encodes CASSLSMGQGAGYTF.

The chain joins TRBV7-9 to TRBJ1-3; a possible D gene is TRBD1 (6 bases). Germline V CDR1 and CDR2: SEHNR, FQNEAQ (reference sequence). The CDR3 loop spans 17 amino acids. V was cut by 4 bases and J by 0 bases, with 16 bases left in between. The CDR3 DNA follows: TGTGCCAGCAGCTCTCCGACAGGCGATATCTCTGGAAACACCATATATTTT. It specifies CASSSPTGDISGNTIYF.

The CDR3 loop reads CASGIGTDTQYF. CDR3 bases: TGTGCCAGCGGGATAGGGACAGATACGCAGTATTTT. The chain links TRBV27 to TRBJ2-3; D ambiguous. The germline V gene encodes CDR1 MNHEY and CDR2 SMNVEV (reference sequence). CDR3 size: 12 residues. V lost 8 bases and J lost 3, with 9 bases in between.

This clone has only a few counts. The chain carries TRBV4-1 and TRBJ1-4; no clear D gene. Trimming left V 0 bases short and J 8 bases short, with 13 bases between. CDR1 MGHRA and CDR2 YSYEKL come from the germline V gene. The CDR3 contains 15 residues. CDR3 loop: CASSQDWGGGEKLFF. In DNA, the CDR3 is TGCGCCAGCAGCCAAGATTGGGGAGGCGGAGAAAAACTGTTTTTT.

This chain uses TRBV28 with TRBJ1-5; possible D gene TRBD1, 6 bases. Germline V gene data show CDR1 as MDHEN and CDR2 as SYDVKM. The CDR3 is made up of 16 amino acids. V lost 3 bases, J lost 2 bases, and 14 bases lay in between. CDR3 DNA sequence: TGTGCCAGCAGTTTCGGGTATCGGGGGCGCAATCAGCCCCAGCATTTT. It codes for CASSFGYRGRNQPQHF.

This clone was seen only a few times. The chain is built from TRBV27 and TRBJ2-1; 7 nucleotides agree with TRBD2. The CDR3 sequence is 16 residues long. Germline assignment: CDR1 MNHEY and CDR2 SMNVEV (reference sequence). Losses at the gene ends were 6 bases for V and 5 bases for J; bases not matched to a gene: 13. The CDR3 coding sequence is TGTGCCAGCAGCCCTTCGGGGGGAGCCACAAACAATGAGCAGTTCTTC. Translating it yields CASSPSGGATNNEQFF.

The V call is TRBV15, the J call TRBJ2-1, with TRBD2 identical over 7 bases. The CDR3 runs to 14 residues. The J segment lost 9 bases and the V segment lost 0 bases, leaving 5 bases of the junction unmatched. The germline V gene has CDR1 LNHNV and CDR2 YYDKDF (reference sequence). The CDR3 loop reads CATSREEGRGEQFF. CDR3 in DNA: TGTGCCACCAGCAGAGAGGAGGGGAGGGGTGAGCAGTTCTTC.

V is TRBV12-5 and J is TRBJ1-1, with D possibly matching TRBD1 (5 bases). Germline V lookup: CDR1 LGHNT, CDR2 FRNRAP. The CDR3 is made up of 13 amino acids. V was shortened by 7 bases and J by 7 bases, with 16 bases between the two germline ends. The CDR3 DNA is TGTGCTAGTGATGGACCGGGACGGATTGAAGCTTTCTTT. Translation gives CASDGPGRIEAFF.

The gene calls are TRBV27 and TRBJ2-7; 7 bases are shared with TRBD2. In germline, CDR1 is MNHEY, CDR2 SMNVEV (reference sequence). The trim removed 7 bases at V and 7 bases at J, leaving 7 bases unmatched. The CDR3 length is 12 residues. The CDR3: CASKGRVGEQYF. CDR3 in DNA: TGTGCCAGCAAAGGGAGGGTCGGGGAGCAGTACTTC.